The 2 T cell receptor beta chains below all came from one sample that was sequenced in a study of OX40 agonist ivuxolimab in advanced cancers. TCRdb's copy holds only in-frame clones and misses some; the assay was immunoSEQ multiplex PCR. The sample holds about 22,000 clones, 80% to 90% seen once. This specimen was CD4+ or CD8+ T cells sorted from blood, taken in a trial of the OX40 agonist ivuxolimab. Receptors were obtained from an adult with an advanced solid tumor such as melanoma, head and neck, liver or kidney cancer.

V is TRBV25-1 and J is TRBJ1-6; 8 bases align to TRBD1. This CDR3 has 14 residues. From germline, CDR1 is MGHDK and CDR2 SYGVNS. The V segment lost 3 bases and the J segment 10 bases; nucleotides outside the gene matches: 5. CDR3 DNA sequence: TGTGCCAGCAGTGAGCCAGGGGGCGGCTCACCCCTCCACTTT. Protein: CASSEPGGGSPLHF.

The rearrangement uses TRBV7-2 and TRBJ2-2; a possible D gene is TRBD1 (6 bases). Trimming took off 3 bases at V and 7 bases at J, with 15 bases between the two ends. This CDR3 has 15 residues. The germline gives CDR1 SGHTA, CDR2 FQGNSA. CDR3 loop: CASSFWAGVLGELFF. CDR3 DNA: TGTGCCAGCAGCTTTTGGGCAGGGGTTCTCGGGGAGCTGTTTTTT.